This record covers a single TCR beta chain. This clone was counted only a few times. Its specific antigen is unknown. There are no base qualities to consult, and no much larger clone falls within one base. The time point label, as the study defines it: baseline before oral tofacitinib. Lesional scalp punch biopsies and peripheral blood were collected from alopecia areata patients. After PBMCs were isolated by density centrifugation and stained for CD3, CD4 and CD8, a FACSAria was used to sort CD4+ and CD8+ T cells. Library preparation employed the immunoSEQ multiplex PCR assay. RNA was extracted from all samples and reverse transcribed into cDNA as template for TCR sequencing. SuperScript III was used for first-strand cDNA synthesis, primed with a 2:1 mix of oligo-dT and random hexamers. A synthetic immune receptor repertoire was used to gauge amplification bias, and whatever bias remained was removed computationally. The study's own analysis went as follows. Raw reads were preprocessed to remove errors, and CDR3 was defined by IMGT conventions from the conserved cysteine to phenylalanine. Clonality was computed as 1 minus the Shannon entropy, with the entropy normalized by log2 of the number of productive unique TCRs. CD4 or CD8 identity of scalp clones was inferred by cross-referencing scalp TCRbeta sequences with sorted blood CD4 and CD8 repertoires. Not all clones reach the TCRdb copy of this immuneACCESS table, which keeps in-frame sequences only. Checked studies attribute under half of the gap to unresolved V genes and leave the rest unexplained. Clone size and V and J calls were adopted from that table, with D and trimming inferred from the DNA. This sample gives 150,000 to 190,000 clones in total; 45% to 60% of them show up just once. The top ten clones comprise 19% of the sample.

The sample is drawn from a study of CD8+ T cells in alopecia areata (dated by TCRdb to 2016 to 2018). In the study overall: The treated patients took part in an open-label pilot trial in which moderate-to-severe alopecia areata was treated with oral tofacitinib at 5 to 10 mg twice daily. Tofacitinib was given for 6 to 18 months, followed by 6 months of follow-up off drug to assess delayed response and recurrence. High-throughput TCRbeta sequencing was used to examine T cell clonal expansion in alopecia areata in both the C3H/HeJ mouse model and human patients. On the human side, TCRbeta sequencing was run on scalp tissue and on sorted CD4+ and CD8+ peripheral blood T cells from healthy controls and from alopecia areata patients with either patchy or totalis/universalis disease. Tofacitinib-treated patients had biopsies at baseline and at 4 and 24 weeks of treatment, with a later scalp biopsy in several patients. Clonality in the scalp was compared among normal scalp (n=4), patchy alopecia areata scalp (n=8), and alopecia totalis/universalis scalp (n=8). RNA was obtained with the PAXgene miRNA kit for fixed scalp, the miRNeasy kit for PBMCs, and the RNeasy kit for mouse skin. TCRbeta CDR3 regions were amplified by immunoSEQ multiplex PCR using 35 Vbeta forward and 13 Jbeta reverse primers. The full study reports these points: Scalp TCR repertoire analysis is complicated because resident alphabeta T cells in normal human skin are also sequenced, whereas mouse skin is dominated by gammadelta T cells. Compared with normal scalp, lesional scalp had higher clonality and more expanded CD8+ clones, particularly in alopecia totalis/universalis, a pattern that suggests antigenic drive. Compared with mice, TCR sequences shared between patients were less clear, possibly partly because of HLA diversity across the patient population.

Material: CD8+ T cells sorted from blood, obtained at week 0. The receptor comes from a human donor with alopecia areata.

This receptor carries the CDR3 CASSAPGRPLNTEAFF. DNA sequence: TGTGCCAGCAGTGCCCCGGGACGGCCTCTGAACACTGAAGCTTTCTTT. In this chain, TRBV27 is recombined with TRBJ1-1; the D segment could be TRBD1, given 5 matching bases. Via the germline V gene (reference sequence), CDR1 is MNHEY and CDR2 SMNVEV. The trim is 5 bases for V and 0 bases for J, with a gap of 16 bases between the germline ends. From its cysteine to its phenylalanine, the CDR3 spans 16 amino acids. The only DNA kept is the CDR3, 48 bases in frame from the first base.